The sequence of this T cell receptor beta chain was determined in a study of T cell changes during pregnancy in multiple sclerosis. Trimming took 5 bases from V and 8 from J; bases not matched to a gene: 12. The CDR3 has 15 residues. Germline V lookup: CDR1 SGHTA, CDR2 FQGNSA. Some clones are missing from TCRdb's copy, which holds only in-frame ones; the method was immunoSEQ multiplex PCR. The repertoire holds about 59,000 clones, with 80% to 95% as singletons. This clone was recorded a few times. The clonotype originates from a female donor in good health, enrolled as a control in a pregnancy study. This sample comprised peripheral blood, obtained in the second trimester of pregnancy. The rearrangement uses TRBV7-2 and TRBJ2-4; TRBD1 matches at 7 bases. CDR3 region: CASSLQTGLRDIQYF. CDR3 bases: TGTGCCAGCAGCCTTCAGACAGGGTTGAGAGACATTCAGTACTTC.